Below, 29 T cell receptor beta chains from the same sample are listed, as sequenced in a study of T cell repertoires in cytomegalovirus infection. Each CDR3 protein gets one entry after TCRdb re-called the reads with MiXCR. The data hold around 430,000 distinct CDR3 sequences, with about 39% observed a single time. Antigen specificity for these receptors is unknown. The specimen was cultured PBMCs, collected from culture after CMV antigen stimulation. The source of these receptors is a human donor in good health (CMV status not recorded). Some clones in this sample may be carry-over from other donors' samples.

The V call is TRBV28, the J call TRBJ1-2; D not resolved. Germline-derived CDR1 and CDR2 are MDHEN and SYDVKM. Trimming removed 1 base at V and 1 base at J, with 25 bases between. The CDR3 has 20 amino acids. The CDR3 is CASSLFSWIILVSGNYGYTF. The CDR3 nucleotides read TGTGCCAGCAGTTTATTCAGTTGGATCATACTCGTGTCGGGTAACTATGGCTACACCTTC.

This clonotype has only one observation. The gene calls are TRBV11-2 and TRBJ2-1, with a possible D match to TRBD1 (6 bases). Per the germline V gene, CDR1 is SGHAT and CDR2 is FQNNGV. This CDR3 spans 14 amino acids. V was pared by 8 bases and J by 7 bases, with 18 bases between. DNA for the CDR3: TGTGCCAGCCTTGGGGGCTCCGAGAGGAATGAGCAGTTCTTC. It encodes CASLGGSERNEQFF.

This sequence joins TRBV7-9 and TRBJ2-5; D may match TRBD1 or TRBD2 (5 bases each). CDR1 SEHNR and CDR2 FQNEAQ come from the germline V gene (reference sequence). V was trimmed by 8 bases and J by 4 bases, leaving 20 bases between them. The length of the CDR3 is 15 residues. The CDR3 coding sequence is TGTGCCAGCCGCGAGGCAGGCTCGGGACGAGAGACCCAGTACTTC. This translates into CASREAGSGRETQYF.

The chain couples TRBV2 to TRBJ2-5; 9 bases map to TRBD1. Trimming took 4 bases from V and 5 from J; bases not matched to a gene: 14. The CDR3 extends over 17 amino acids. Germline values: CDR1 SNHLY, CDR2 FYNNEI. For the CDR3, the DNA is TGTGCCAGCAGTGCCTACCCACAGGGGGCTCTTGGCGAGACCCAGTACTTC. Translated, it gives CASSAYPQGALGETQYF.

The chain uses TRBV20-1 and TRBJ2-3, with 11 bases matching TRBD2. The CDR3 contains 14 residues. After removal of 6 bases from V and 3 bases from J, the junction contained 5 bases not matched to a gene. Germline V lookup: CDR1 DFQATT, CDR2 SNEGSKA (reference sequence). Here the CDR3 DNA reads TGCAGTGCACCCCCTAGCGGGAGGACAGATACGCAGTATTTT. The encoded protein is CSAPPSGRTDTQYF.

V is TRBV20-1 and J is TRBJ2-1, with 10 positions matching TRBD1. The CDR3 length is 14 residues. Germline V gene data show CDR1 as DFQATT and CDR2 as SNEGSKA (reference sequence). J gave up 6 bases and V 4 bases, and 6 bases lay outside the gene matches. The CDR3 DNA reads as TGCAGTGCTACCCGGACAGGGGGGTTCAATGAGCAGTTCTTC. It is translated as CSATRTGGFNEQFF.

V is TRBV4-3 and J is TRBJ2-3; TRBD2 might be the D (6 bases). V was trimmed by 2 bases and J by 2 bases, leaving 11 bases between them. CDR3 length: 15 amino acids. Germline V gene sequence: CDR1 LGHNA, CDR2 YSLEER. The chain's CDR3 is CASSQLSGYTDTQYF. The CDR3 DNA is TGCGCCAGCAGCCAACTTAGCGGTTACACAGATACGCAGTATTTT.

This chain connects TRBV11-2 to TRBJ2-1, with 8 bases lining up with TRBD2. From germline, CDR1 is SGHAT and CDR2 FQNNGV. This CDR3 has 14 amino acids. V lost 5 bases to trimming and J lost 10 bases; unmatched junction nucleotides: 10. CDR3 region: CASSTTGGRDEQFF. Here the CDR3 DNA reads TGTGCCAGCAGCACAACGGGAGGGCGGGACGAGCAGTTCTTC. Looking up the rest from reference TRBV11-2 and TRBJ2-1 gives the full variable domain: EAGVAQSPRYKIIEKRQSVAFWCNPISGHATLYWYQQILGQGPKLLIQFQNNGVVDDSQLPKDRFSAERLKGVDSTLKIQPAKLEDSAVYLCASSTTGGRDEQFFGPGTRLTVL.

The CDR3 DNA follows: TGTGCCACCCTGAGCGGGAGAGGGGACACCGGGGAGCTGTTTTTT. Encoded protein: CATLSGRGDTGELFF. V gene TRBV10-3 combines with J gene TRBJ2-2, with 8 bases lining up with TRBD2. This CDR3 has 15 residues. Germline CDR1 reads ENHRY; CDR2 reads SYGVKD. The V segment lost 10 bases and the J segment 3 bases; nucleotides outside the gene matches: 10.

This chain joins TRBV27 and TRBJ1-4; D is uncertain. The CDR3 contains 17 residues. The germline gives CDR1 MNHEY, CDR2 SMNVEV (reference sequence). Trimming took 2 bases from V and 7 from J, leaving 20 bases between them. The CDR3 sequence: CASSLLAGGAAGEKLFF. The CDR3 DNA is TGTGCCAGCAGTTTACTGGCAGGAGGCGCTGCGGGTGAAAAACTGTTTTTT.

The chain employs TRBV7-9 and TRBJ2-7; 9 nucleotides line up with TRBD2. The CDR3 is made up of 14 amino acids. CDR1 and CDR2 (germline): SEHNR, FQNEAQ (reference sequence). After removal of 4 bases from V and 6 bases from J, the junction contained 7 bases not matched to a gene. The CDR3 protein is CASSSSRGRGEQYF. CDR3 nucleotides: TGTGCCAGCAGCTCCTCTCGCGGGAGGGGCGAGCAGTACTTC.

This clonotype appeared a few times. This sequence joins TRBV27 and TRBJ2-1; 9 bases agree with TRBD2. V trimming: 3 bases; J trimming: 0 bases; junction bases outside the gene matches: 9. The CDR3 loop spans 18 amino acids. Germline V gene lookup returns CDR1 MNHEY and CDR2 SMNVEV (reference sequence). This chain's CDR3 is CASSFLRAGGISYNEQFF. DNA of the CDR3: TGTGCCAGCAGTTTTTTGAGAGCGGGAGGCATCTCCTACAATGAGCAGTTCTTC.

This chain uses TRBV15 with TRBJ1-4, with D uncertain. Trimming removed 0 bases at V and 8 bases at J, with 16 bases between. The length of the CDR3 is 16 residues. CDR1 and CDR2 from the germline V gene are LNHNV and YYDKDF (reference sequence). The CDR3 reads CATSRDQRVSPEKLFF. CDR3 in DNA: TGTGCCACCAGCAGAGATCAAAGGGTGTCCCCGGAAAAACTGTTTTTT. Filled out from reference TRBV15 and TRBJ1-4, the complete variable domain reads DAMVIQNPRYQVTQFGKPVTLSCSQTLNHNVMYWYQQKSSQAPKLLFHYYDKDFNNEADTPDNFQSRRPNTSFCFLDIRSPGLGDTAMYLCATSRDQRVSPEKLFFGSGTQLSVL.

This clonotype was found many times. The chain uses TRBV5-6 and TRBJ2-1, with D unclear. CDR3 length equals 13 residues. V was clipped by 1 base and J by 14 bases, with 16 bases between them. The V gene's germline CDR1 is SGHDT and CDR2 YYEEEE. CDR3 amino acids: CASSLTMAATEFF. CDR3 nucleotide sequence: TGTGCCAGCAGCTTGACGATGGCGGCGACGGAGTTCTTC.

The V call is TRBV10-3, the J call TRBJ1-1; D is uncertain. Trimming stripped 6 bases from V and 4 bases from J, with 9 bases between. The CDR3 totals 12 residues. The germline gives CDR1 ENHRY, CDR2 SYGVKD. This CDR3 reads CAISPRGTEAFF. The CDR3 DNA is TGTGCCATCAGCCCCCGCGGCACTGAAGCTTTCTTT.

The J gene is TRBJ2-5, the V gene TRBV7-2, with 7 positions matching TRBD1. The germline V gene has CDR1 SGHTA and CDR2 FQGNSA. The V segment lost 6 bases and the J segment 4 bases; nucleotides outside the gene matches: 11. The CDR3 sequence is 15 residues long. The CDR3 sequence is CASRVTGTAGETQYF. In DNA form, the CDR3 reads TGTGCCAGCAGGGTTACCGGGACAGCCGGAGAGACCCAGTACTTC.

The chain carries TRBV12-3 or TRBV12-4 and TRBJ1-2, with D tentatively TRBD1 (6 bases). The germline V and J ends were trimmed by 3 bases and 6 bases, with 8 bases remaining between them. This CDR3 region has 12 residues. DNA of the CDR3: TGTGCCAGCAGTTTTTCAGGGGATGGCTACACCTTC. It codes for CASSFSGDGYTF.

CDR3 sequence reads: CASSRQTTPGLAANEQFF. The CDR3 DNA reads TGTGCCAGCAGCCGACAAACCACACCGGGACTAGCGGCCAATGAGCAGTTCTTC. J is TRBJ2-1 and V is TRBV11-3; TRBD2 matches at 11 bases. V trimming: 5 bases; J trimming: 6 bases; junction bases outside the gene matches: 15. Looked up from germline, CDR1 is SGHNT and CDR2 is YENEEA. CDR3 length equals 18 residues.

Only one count was recorded for this clonotype. The chain links TRBV20-1 to TRBJ1-1; maybe TRBD1 (6 bases). The CDR3 totals 13 residues. V was pared by 2 bases and J by 1 base, with 8 bases between. CDR1 is DFQATT, CDR2 SNEGSKA, per germline (reference sequence). The CDR3 sequence: CSARRTANTEAFF. The DNA of the CDR3 is TGCAGTGCTAGACGGACAGCGAACACTGAAGCTTTCTTT.

The chain employs TRBV11-2 and TRBJ2-3, with a weak D call TRBD2 (6 bases). The CDR3 length is 14 residues. V dropped 9 bases and J dropped 4 bases, with 17 bases sitting between them. Germline V gene lookup returns CDR1 SGHAT and CDR2 FQNNGV. CDR3 sequence reads: CASGTTSFSDTQYF. The CDR3 DNA sequence: TGTGCCAGTGGGACGACTAGTTTCTCAGATACGCAGTATTTT.

This clonotype has only a few counts. This chain links TRBV19 with TRBJ2-3; D is perhaps TRBD2 (6 bases). This CDR3 is 14 amino acids long. Germline CDR1 LNHDA, CDR2 SQIVND (reference sequence). Between the trimmed V and J ends, which lost 4 bases and 4 bases, there was a span of 12 bases. CDR3 in DNA: TGTGCCAGTAGTAGAAAACTAGCTCCAGATACGCAGTATTTT. Residues: CASSRKLAPDTQYF.

The V call is TRBV28, the J call TRBJ2-3; TRBD2 matches 9 bases. CDR3 length equals 17 residues. Germline V gives CDR1 MDHEN, CDR2 SYDVKM. V dropped 5 bases and J dropped 6; count of bases not matched to a gene: 15. CDR3 nucleotide sequence: TGTGCCAGCAGTCCCTCCCCTAGCGGGGTTGCCTGGGATACGCAGTATTTT. This gives the protein CASSPSPSGVAWDTQYF.

This clonotype turned up a few times. The gene calls are TRBV11-2 and TRBJ1-2; D ambiguous. Germline lookup yields CDR1 SGHAT and CDR2 FQNNGV. Trimming cost V 0 bases and J 2 bases, with 13 bases left between them. The CDR3 extends over 16 amino acids. CDR3 in amino acids: CASSLEGAGRNYGYTF. The CDR3 region has the DNA TGTGCCAGCAGCTTAGAGGGAGCAGGAAGAAACTATGGCTACACCTTC.

The sample holds a few counts of this clonotype. J is TRBJ1-6 and V is TRBV6-5; D call uncertain. The germline CDR1 and CDR2 sequences are MNHEY and SVGAGI. V was trimmed by 0 bases and J by 7 bases, leaving 13 bases between them. The CDR3 consists of 16 residues. The CDR3, as DNA: TGTGCCAGCAGTTACTCCGCGGGCAGGATGAATTCACCCCTCCACTTT. Amino acid sequence: CASSYSAGRMNSPLHF.

The chain joins TRBV5-1 to TRBJ2-6; a weak D match, TRBD1 (6 bases). This CDR3 spans 15 amino acids. V shed 3 bases and J shed 2 bases, with 9 bases lying between them. Per the germline V gene, CDR1 is SGHRS and CDR2 is YFSETQ. The CDR3 DNA is TGCGCCAGCAGCTCGGGGACAACTGGGGCCAACGTCCTGACTTTC. Amino acids: CASSSGTTGANVLTF.

The chain has TRBV7-2 and TRBJ2-2; tentative D call: TRBD2 (5 bases). V was pared by 5 bases and J by 6 bases, with 10 bases between. The CDR3 extends over 13 amino acids. From germline, CDR1 is SGHTA and CDR2 FQGNSA. CDR3 protein: CASSTRAAGELFF. DNA for the CDR3: TGTGCCAGCAGCACTAGGGCTGCCGGGGAGCTGTTTTTT.

The CDR3 bases are TGTGCCAGCAGCTTAAGGGGGGGGACAGGGGGGGAAGCCCAGCATTTT. Translation gives CASSLRGGTGGEAQHF. The rearrangement joins TRBV7-8 to TRBJ1-5, with TRBD1 matching over 11 bases. V was pared by 2 bases and J by 11 bases, with 11 bases of the junction left unmatched. CDR1 and CDR2 (germline): SGHVS, FQNEAQ. This CDR3 contains 16 residues.

This rearrangement joins TRBV6-1 to TRBJ1-3; D perhaps matches TRBD1 (6 bases). Germline loops: CDR1 MNHNS, CDR2 SASEGT. V was shortened by 5 bases and J by 4 bases, with 15 bases between the two germline ends. The CDR3 spans 15 residues. CDR3 amino acids: CASSPRTGTGNTIYF. The CDR3, as DNA: TGTGCCAGCAGTCCCCGTACAGGGACCGGAAACACCATATATTTT.

In its sample, this clonotype was seen a few times. The chain joins TRBV7-2 to TRBJ2-1, with unresolved D. Trimming pared 5 bases from V and 0 bases from J, leaving 5 bases between. Germline values: CDR1 SGHTA, CDR2 FQGNSA. The CDR3 extends over 13 amino acids. CDR3 protein: CASSPVSYNEQFF. CDR3 nucleotides: TGTGCCAGCAGCCCCGTCTCCTACAATGAGCAGTTCTTC.